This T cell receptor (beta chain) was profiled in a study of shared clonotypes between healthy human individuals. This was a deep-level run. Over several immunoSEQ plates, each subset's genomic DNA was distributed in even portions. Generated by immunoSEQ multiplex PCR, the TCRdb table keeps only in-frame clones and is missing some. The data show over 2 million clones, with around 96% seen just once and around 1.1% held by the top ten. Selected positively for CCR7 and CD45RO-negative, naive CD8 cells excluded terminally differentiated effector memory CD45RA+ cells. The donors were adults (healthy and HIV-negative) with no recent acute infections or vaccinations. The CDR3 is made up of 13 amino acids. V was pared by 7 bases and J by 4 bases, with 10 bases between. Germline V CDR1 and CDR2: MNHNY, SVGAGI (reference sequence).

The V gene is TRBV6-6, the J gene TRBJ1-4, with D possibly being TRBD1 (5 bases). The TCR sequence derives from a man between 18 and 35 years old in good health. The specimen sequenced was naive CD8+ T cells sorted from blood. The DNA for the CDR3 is TGTGCCAGCACCTGGGGGGGTAATGAAAAACTGTTTTTT. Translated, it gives CASTWGGNEKLFF.